Given below is one T cell receptor (beta chain) in context. Antigen specificity is unknown. The sample comes from a study of blood T cells in healthy people across ages. Germline CDR1 reads SEHNR; CDR2 reads FQNEAQ (reference sequence). The CDR3 is 14 residues long. Trimming removed 5 bases at V and 2 bases at J, with 12 bases between. It was with a sample-barcoded 5' primer and a J-beta primer mix that a second PCR of about 6 to 12 cycles was run. Researchers report that a template-switch adaptor with 12 random nucleotides tagged each cDNA molecule. One entry per CDR3 protein, called by TCRdb with MiXCR from the 5' RACE reads. The table records 1.5 million to 2 million distinct CDR3 sequences, about 50% of them present only once. Points from the study as a whole: More naive CD4+ cells and higher diversity were found in long-lived than in aged donors.

The sequencing sample was made of blood. The TCR sequence derives from a woman in her thirties or forties in good health. The chain joins TRBV7-9 to TRBJ2-5; TRBD2 might be the D (7 bases). The CDR3 coding sequence is TGTGCCAGCAGCCATGAGGGGGGGCAAGAGACCCAGTACTTC. Translating gives CASSHEGGQETQYF.